This T cell receptor (beta chain) is drawn from a study of monozygotic twins with inflammatory bowel disease. Study results and caveats: Among T cells, the various subtypes were not distinguishable. Diversity of TCRbeta measured by inverse Simpson was lower in IBD patients than in healthy co-twins.

Via template switching, UMIs carrying a 6-nucleotide sample barcode were introduced. TCRdb reprocessed the 5' RACE reads; each CDR3 protein has one entry and no DNA is given. The listing contains about 440,000 distinct CDR3 sequences. Germline V gene lookup returns CDR1 SGHTA and CDR2 FQGTGA. This CDR3 contains 16 residues. Someone took a roughly 2.7 ml blood sample from each of the donors. With regard to this clonotype: Its target is unknown.

V usage is TRBV7-3 and J usage is TRBJ2-2; the D call of TRBD1 rests on TCRdb alone, since no DNA is present to check it. This receptor was identified in a human donor with ulcerative colitis or Crohn's disease, or a healthy co-twin of an affected twin (not recorded which). Sequencing was done on a sample of blood. The chain's CDR3 is CASSLTLGVPTGELFF.